What follows describes a single T cell receptor beta chain. The antigen is unknown. The sample is drawn from a study of OX40 agonist ivuxolimab in advanced cancers. Method: immunoSEQ multiplex PCR; TCRdb's copy keeps in-frame clones and lacks some. This sample carries 70,000 to 95,000 clones, about 91% of them seen once, and the ten largest clones take roughly 0.5%. Study-wide points: Dosing at 0.1 to 3.0 mg/kg was accompanied by clonal expansion of CD4+ and CD8+ blood T cells by week 6.

This CDR3 is built from 16 residues. Germline-derived CDR1 and CDR2 are SGHTA and FQGTGA. Losses at the gene ends were 5 bases for V and 6 bases for J; bases not matched to a gene: 10. The sequenced sample was CD4+ or CD8+ T cells sorted from blood, obtained in a trial of the OX40 agonist ivuxolimab. This TCR was recovered from an adult with an advanced solid tumor such as melanoma, head and neck, liver or kidney cancer. The genes are TRBV7-3 and TRBJ1-5; 10 positions agree with TRBD1. CDR3 loop: CASSKTGGLGFQPQHF. The CDR3, as DNA: TGTGCCAGCAGCAAGACAGGGGGCTTAGGATTTCAGCCCCAGCATTTT.